This passage covers 32 T cell receptor beta chains from one sample sequenced in a study of blood T cell repertoires in COVID-19. Profiled with immunoSEQ multiplex PCR; TCRdb holds only in-frame clones, not every one. Of some 110,000 clones listed, 70% to 85% are singletons. Sequenced sample: peripheral blood. Receptors were obtained from a woman in her sixties with acute or convalescent COVID-19.

The J gene is TRBJ1-1, the V gene TRBV19; D perhaps matches TRBD1 (5 bases). Germline V CDR1 and CDR2: LNHDA, SQIVND (reference sequence). Trimming took 6 bases from V and 1 from J, leaving 15 bases between them. This CDR3 has 15 amino acids. CDR3 DNA: TGTGCCAGTAGCAGTATGACAGCGGGGAACACTGAAGCTTTCTTT. Amino acid sequence: CASSSMTAGNTEAFF.

This clone was detected only a few times. V usage is TRBV5-6 and J usage is TRBJ1-1; 10 nucleotides match TRBD1. CDR1 is SGHDT, CDR2 YYEEEE, per germline. The V segment lost 4 bases and the J segment 4 bases; nucleotides outside the gene matches: 10. This CDR3 is 16 amino acids long. CDR3 protein: CASSQTGGTRGTEAFF. The CDR3 DNA follows: TGTGCCAGCAGCCAGACAGGGGGCACTCGTGGCACTGAAGCTTTCTTT.

Worth noting for this clone: The junction does not match germline at one end; this may be a read error. The V call is TRBV6-1, the J call TRBJ1-5, with D perhaps TRBD1 (6 bases). Germline V gene sequence: CDR1 MNHNS, CDR2 SASEGT. CDR3 length: 14 amino acids. CDR3 DNA sequence: TGTGCCAGCGGTGACAGGTTCGGGGATCAGCCCCAGCATTTT. Protein product: CASGDRFGDQPQHF.

The chain has TRBV7-3 and TRBJ2-5, with D unclear. The CDR3 consists of 9 residues. Germline CDR1 is SGHTA and CDR2 is FQGTGA. V was shortened by 5 bases and J by 12 bases, with 7 bases between the two germline ends. The CDR3: CASSPREYF. CDR3 in DNA: TGTGCCAGCAGCCCACGGGAGTACTTC.

The chain carries TRBV6-5 and TRBJ1-1; D gene unclear. Trimming pared 0 bases from V and 2 bases from J, leaving 7 bases between. The CDR3 contains 14 residues. In germline, CDR1 is MNHEY, CDR2 SVGAGI. The CDR3 loop is CASSYSPGNTEAFF. The CDR3 DNA sequence: TGTGCCAGCAGTTACTCACCGGGTAACACTGAAGCTTTCTTT.

This clone was counted a few times. The CDR3 reads CASSQDRGSNEAFF. CDR3 DNA sequence: TGTGCCAGCAGCCAAGACAGGGGTTCGAATGAAGCTTTCTTT. The chain joins TRBV4-2 to TRBJ1-1, with a possible D match to TRBD1 (6 bases). Germline assignment: CDR1 LGHNA and CDR2 YNFKEQ. CDR3 length equals 14 residues. V was pared by 0 bases and J by 7 bases, with 12 bases between.

The gene calls are TRBV5-1 and TRBJ1-1; D is perhaps TRBD1 (5 bases). The CDR3 has 15 amino acids. Germline V gives CDR1 SGHRS, CDR2 YFSETQ. The V gene lost 1 base and the J gene lost 0 bases, with 10 bases spanning the gap. The CDR3 nucleotides read TGCGCCAGCAGCTTGTCTCCAGGGATGAACACTGAAGCTTTCTTT. Amino acids: CASSLSPGMNTEAFF.

This chain joins TRBV5-1 and TRBJ2-5, with D possibly matching TRBD2 (5 bases). Germline CDR1 and CDR2: SGHRS and YFSETQ. V was shortened by 4 bases and J by 3 bases, with 13 bases between the two germline ends. This CDR3 has 14 residues. DNA of the CDR3: TGCGCCAGCAGCAGCCACGGGGTCGAAGAGACCCAGTACTTC. Amino acid sequence: CASSSHGVEETQYF.

The chain couples TRBV7-3 to TRBJ2-1; 11 nucleotides agree with TRBD1. CDR1 is SGHTA and CDR2 is FQGTGA in the germline V gene. This CDR3 comprises 16 residues. The V segment lost 1 base and the J segment 4 bases; nucleotides outside the gene matches: 3. In DNA, the CDR3 is TGTGCCAGCAGCTTAATCGGACAGGGGGCGTACAATGAGCAGTTCTTC. Translated: CASSLIGQGAYNEQFF.

The chain uses TRBV19 and TRBJ1-3; no firm D call. The ends were cut back, 3 bases at V and 3 bases at J, with 9 bases in the middle. This CDR3 is 14 amino acids long. CDR1 is LNHDA, CDR2 SQIVND, per germline (reference sequence). The CDR3 loop is CASSMRAIGNTIYF. DNA for the CDR3: TGTGCCAGTAGTATGAGGGCTATTGGAAACACCATATATTTT.

The genes are TRBV7-6 and TRBJ1-6, with a tentative D call TRBD1 (5 bases). V was pared by 4 bases and J by 13 bases, with 11 bases between. The CDR3 totals 12 residues. Germline CDR1 and CDR2: SGHVS and FNYEAQ. The CDR3: CASSSPTGPLHF. The CDR3 DNA reads as TGTGCCAGCAGCTCCCCCACAGGTCCCCTCCACTTT.

This chain connects TRBV6-5 to TRBJ1-1; a weak D match, TRBD1 (5 bases). The length of the CDR3 is 14 residues. The germline V gene has CDR1 MNHEY and CDR2 SVGAGI. Trimming left V 2 bases short and J 1 base short, with 8 bases between. Here the CDR3 DNA reads TGTGCCAGCAGTTACGGGGGGGGGAACACTGAAGCTTTCTTT. The encoded protein is CASSYGGGNTEAFF.

The V gene is TRBV28, the J gene TRBJ2-3; possible D gene TRBD1, 6 bases. Germline V gene sequence: CDR1 MDHEN, CDR2 SYDVKM. The CDR3 has 15 residues. V lost 6 bases and J 0 bases, leaving 13 bases between the germline ends. The CDR3 spells CASSLPGHSTDTQYF. In nucleotides, the CDR3 is TGTGCCAGCAGCCTTCCGGGACATAGCACAGATACGCAGTATTTT.

The chain has TRBV30 and TRBJ2-1, with 14 bases identical to TRBD2. Trimming removed 3 bases from V and 7 bases from J; junction bases left unmatched: 5. This CDR3 comprises 15 residues. The V gene's germline CDR1 is GTSNPN and CDR2 SVGIG (reference sequence). As DNA, the CDR3 is TGTGCCTGGAGGGAGACTAGCGGGAGGGTTAATGAGCAGTTCTTC. Translation gives CAWRETSGRVNEQFF. Using reference TRBV30 and TRBJ2-1 for the parts outside the CDR3, the full variable domain is SQTIHQWPATLVQPVGSPLSLECTVEGTSNPNLYWYRQAAGRGLQLLFYSVGIGQISSEVPQNLSASRPQDRQFILSSKKLLLSDSGFYLCAWRETSGRVNEQFFGPGTRLTVL.

V gene TRBV7-9 combines with J gene TRBJ1-1; D unclear. CDR1 and CDR2 from the germline V gene are SEHNR and FQNEAQ (reference sequence). The V gene lost 1 base and the J gene lost 5 bases, with 11 bases spanning the gap. The length of the CDR3 is 14 residues. In DNA form, the CDR3 reads TGTGCCAGCAGCTTAGAGCTGGGGAGGACTGAAGCTTTCTTT. This gives the protein CASSLELGRTEAFF.

For the CDR3, the DNA is TGCAGCGTTATGCACTATCAGACAGATACGCAGTATTTT. It codes for CSVMHYQTDTQYF. The V gene is TRBV29-1, the J gene TRBJ2-3; unclear D gene. Trimming removed 5 bases from V and 3 bases from J, with 12 bases in between. The CDR3 totals 13 residues. Germline assignment: CDR1 SQVTM and CDR2 ANQGSEA.

The rearrangement links TRBV28 to TRBJ1-1, with 8 bases matching TRBD1. Per the germline V gene, CDR1 is MDHEN and CDR2 is SYDVKM. CDR3 size: 12 residues. V shed 6 bases, J shed 6 bases, and the junction held 3 bases outside the gene matches. The CDR3 spells CASRQTGAEAFF. The CDR3 DNA is TGTGCCAGCAGGCAGACAGGGGCTGAAGCTTTCTTT.

A word on this clone: A read error may produce the germline difference seen at one junction end. V gene TRBV29-1 combines with J gene TRBJ1-3; TRBD1 matches at 9 bases. The V gene's germline CDR1 is SQVTM and CDR2 ANQGSEA. CDR3 length: 15 residues. CDR3 sequence reads: CSVEGDRVSGNTIYF. CDR3 in DNA: TGCAGCGTAGAAGGGGACAGGGTTTCTGGAAACACCATATATTTT.

This sequence joins TRBV7-3 and TRBJ1-2; 7 positions match TRBD1. After removal of 5 bases from V and 7 bases from J, the junction contained 13 bases not matched to a gene. Germline V gives CDR1 SGHTA, CDR2 FQGTGA. The CDR3 loop spans 15 amino acids. The CDR3 is CASSIGGREAGGYTF. The CDR3, as DNA: TGTGCCAGCAGCATAGGGGGCAGGGAAGCGGGTGGCTACACCTTC.

The rearrangement joins TRBV11-2 to TRBJ2-2; perhaps TRBD2 as D (6 bases). The CDR3 is 15 residues long. Germline V gene sequence: CDR1 SGHAT, CDR2 FQNNGV. V was shortened by 7 bases and J by 0 bases, with 12 bases between the two germline ends. The CDR3 DNA reads TGTGCCAGCAACCCGCAGCGGGCGAACACCGGGGAGCTGTTTTTT. It translates to CASNPQRANTGELFF.

The chain links TRBV6-6 to TRBJ1-2; 9 bases align to TRBD1. V gave up 6 bases and J gave up 3 bases; unmatched junction bases: 5. The CDR3 sequence is 14 residues long. Germline V CDR1 and CDR2: MNHNY, SVGAGI (reference sequence). DNA for the CDR3: TGTGCCAGCAGGCGGACAGGGGAAGACTATGGCTACACCTTC. Its protein is CASRRTGEDYGYTF.

There are a few counts of this clone. The CDR3 DNA sequence: TGTGCCAGCAGTTACGTCAGGGGGTTAGCTTTCTTT. The encoded protein is CASSYVRGLAFF. The chain couples TRBV6-2 or TRBV6-3 to TRBJ1-1, with 7 bases that match TRBD1. Trimming at V came to 2 bases and at J to 10 bases, leaving 4 bases not matched to a gene. Germline V gene sequence: CDR1 MNHEY, CDR2 SVGEGT. The CDR3 is made up of 12 amino acids.

V gene TRBV7-8 combines with J gene TRBJ2-1, with 7 bases fitting TRBD2. Per germline, CDR1 SGHVS and CDR2 FQNEAQ. The CDR3 sequence is 16 residues long. Trimming removed 0 bases from V and 6 bases from J; junction bases left unmatched: 8. The CDR3 sequence is CASSLAPGTTGNEQFF. CDR3 bases: TGTGCCAGCAGCTTAGCGCCCGGGACTACGGGCAATGAGCAGTTCTTC.

This clone was observed a few times. J is TRBJ1-1 and V is TRBV7-7; D is uncertain. Germline V lookup: CDR1 SSHAT, CDR2 FNYEAQ (reference sequence). The ends were cut back, 9 bases at V and 3 bases at J, with 14 bases in the middle. This CDR3 is 13 amino acids long. CDR3 coding DNA: TGTGCCAGAACCCAGTTCGTATACACTGAAGCTTTCTTT. The encoded protein is CARTQFVYTEAFF.

V is TRBV2 and J is TRBJ1-1, with 7 nucleotides matching TRBD1. CDR1 and CDR2 from the germline V gene are SNHLY and FYNNEI. This CDR3 spans 14 amino acids. Trimming at V came to 6 bases and at J to 3 bases, leaving 7 bases not matched to a gene. CDR3 sequence: CASSNQGDHTEAFF. The CDR3 DNA reads as TGTGCCAGCAGCAACCAGGGGGATCACACTGAAGCTTTCTTT.

This chain uses TRBV18 with TRBJ2-1, with 11 nucleotides matching TRBD1. Germline loops: CDR1 KGHSH, CDR2 LQKENI. Losses at the gene ends were 5 bases for V and 7 bases for J; bases not matched to a gene: 7. The CDR3 contains 15 residues. CDR3 sequence (DNA): TGTGCCAGCTCATTTGGGACAGGGGGGGCGAATGAGCAGTTCTTC. Amino acid sequence: CASSFGTGGANEQFF.

This clone was seen only once. The rearrangement joins TRBV5-1 to TRBJ2-5, with D possibly TRBD2 on 6 matching bases. V was shortened by 7 bases and J by 5 bases, with 18 bases between the two germline ends. CDR3 length equals 14 residues. Germline CDR1 reads SGHRS; CDR2 reads YFSETQ. CDR3 protein: CASHPGGGSETQYF. CDR3 sequence (DNA): TGCGCCAGCCACCCCGGGGGTGGCTCCGAGACCCAGTACTTC.

In this sample, this clone turned up a few times. The chain uses TRBV19 and TRBJ2-5; D is perhaps TRBD1 (7 bases). Germline assignment: CDR1 LNHDA and CDR2 SQIVND (reference sequence). The CDR3 is 15 amino acids. The V end lost 5 bases, the J end lost 5 bases, and 18 bases lay between the germline ends. CDR3 sequence (DNA): TGTGCCAGTAGTGGTGGACAGGCGGCGGGGGAGACCCAGTACTTC. This gives the protein CASSGGQAAGETQYF.

V and J are TRBV19 and TRBJ1-1; D uncertain. The CDR3 contains 14 residues. The germline V and J ends were trimmed by 3 bases and 3 bases, with 11 bases remaining between them. Germline V gives CDR1 LNHDA, CDR2 SQIVND (reference sequence). The chain's CDR3 is CASSINSLDTEAFF. CDR3 DNA sequence: TGTGCCAGTAGTATTAACTCTCTGGACACTGAAGCTTTCTTT.

The chain links TRBV5-1 to TRBJ2-7; 7 positions agree with TRBD1. Germline CDR1 SGHRS, CDR2 YFSETQ. J lost 2 bases, V lost 4 bases, and 9 bases had no gene match. This CDR3 has 15 residues. CDR3 residues: CASSPEGTVAYEQYF. In nucleotides, the CDR3 is TGCGCCAGCAGCCCCGAGGGGACAGTAGCCTACGAGCAGTACTTC.

V usage is TRBV7-2 and J usage is TRBJ1-1, with D unresolved. The CDR3 is 13 amino acids. Trimming stripped 0 bases from V and 5 bases from J, with 7 bases between. Germline values: CDR1 SGHTA, CDR2 FQGNSA. For the CDR3, the DNA is TGTGCCAGCAGCTTAGCGAGAAATACTGAAGCTTTCTTT. This translates into CASSLARNTEAFF.

The rearrangement uses TRBV6-6 and TRBJ2-3; D remains unclear. V lost 5 bases to trimming and J lost 4 bases, with 10 bases between them. The CDR3 spans 13 residues. CDR1 and CDR2 from the germline V gene are MNHNY and SVGAGI (reference sequence). CDR3 nucleotides: TGTGCCAGCAGTAGCGTGAGCGCAGATACGCAGTATTTT. As protein: CASSSVSADTQYF.